The present T cell receptor beta chain was sequenced within a study of response to subunit inactivated influenza vaccine. Findings and limits, study-wide: The authors put forward the suggestion that each seasonal influenza vaccination may bring in only a limited number of new T cells.

This clonotype was detected only a few times. Its antigen remains unknown. The V and J ends lost 1 base and 6 bases respectively, with 9 bases between them. Germline CDR1 reads SGHAT; CDR2 reads FQNNGV. The CDR3 extends over 13 amino acids. TCRdb ran MiXCR on the RT-PCR reads and lists one entry per CDR3 protein. The sample lists hundreds of thousands of distinct CDR3 sequences; 18% were seen once. The TCR was taken from a man between 50 and 59 years old who received an inactivated influenza vaccine. Sequencing was performed on PBMCs from blood, taken 4 to 6 days after vaccination. The V call is TRBV11-2, the J call TRBJ1-1, with D unclear. CDR3 sequence reads: CASSLAGFPEAFF. DNA for the CDR3: TGTGCCAGCAGCTTAGCTGGGTTTCCTGAAGCTTTCTTT.